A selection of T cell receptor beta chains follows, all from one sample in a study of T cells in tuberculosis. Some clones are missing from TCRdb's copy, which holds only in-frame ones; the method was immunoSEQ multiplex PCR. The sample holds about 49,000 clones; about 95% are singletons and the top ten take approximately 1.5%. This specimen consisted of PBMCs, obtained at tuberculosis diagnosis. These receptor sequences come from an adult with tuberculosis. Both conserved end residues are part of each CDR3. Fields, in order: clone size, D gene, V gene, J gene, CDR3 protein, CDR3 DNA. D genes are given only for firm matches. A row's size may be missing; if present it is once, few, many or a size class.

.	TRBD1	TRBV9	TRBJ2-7	CASSGGDRGHEQYF	TGTGCCAGCAGCGGGGGTGACAGGGGTCACGAGCAGTACTTC
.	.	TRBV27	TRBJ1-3	CASSFSRSGNTIYF	TGTGCCAGCAGTTTTTCGCGCTCTGGAAACACCATATATTTT
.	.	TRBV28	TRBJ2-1	CASSLLTGSSEQFF	TGTGCCAGCAGTTTATTGACAGGTTCGAGTGAGCAGTTCTTC
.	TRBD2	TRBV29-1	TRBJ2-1	CSVGAWTRDNEQFF	TGCAGCGTTGGGGCATGGACTAGAGATAATGAGCAGTTCTTC
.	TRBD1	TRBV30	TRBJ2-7	CAWGDRSYEQYF	TGTGCCTGGGGGGACAGGTCCTACGAGCAGTACTTC
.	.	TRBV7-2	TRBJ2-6	CASSLRGRNSGANVLTF	TGTGCCAGCAGCTTAAGGGGCAGAAACTCTGGGGCCAACGTCCTGACTTTC
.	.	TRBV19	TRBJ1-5	CASSVPLVQPQHF	TGTGCCAGTAGTGTCCCGTTAGTACAGCCCCAGCATTTT
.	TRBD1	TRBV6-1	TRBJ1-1	CASSPGQGRDTEAFF	TGTGCCAGCAGTCCGGGACAGGGGCGGGACACTGAAGCTTTCTTT
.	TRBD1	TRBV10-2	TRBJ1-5	CASRAVGGASNQPQHF	TGCGCCAGCAGGGCGGTAGGGGGCGCAAGCAATCAGCCCCAGCATTTT
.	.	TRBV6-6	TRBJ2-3	CASSYSSGADTQYF	TGTGCCAGCAGTTACTCGAGTGGTGCAGATACGCAGTATTTT
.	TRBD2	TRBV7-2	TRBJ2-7	CASSAGGGEQYF	TGTGCCAGCAGTGCGGGGGGAGGCGAGCAGTACTTC
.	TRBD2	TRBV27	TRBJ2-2	CASAVELAGGGELFF	TGTGCCAGCGCAGTAGAGCTAGCGGGAGGCGGGGAGCTGTTTTTT
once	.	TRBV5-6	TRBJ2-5	CASSFLDSQETQYF	TGTGCCAGCAGCTTTTTAGACAGCCAAGAGACCCAGTACTTC
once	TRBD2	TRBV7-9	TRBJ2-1	CASGLAPSEQFF	TGTGCCAGCGGACTAGCCCCTAGTGAGCAGTTCTTC
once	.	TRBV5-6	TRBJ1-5	CASSLMAGDGTNQPQHF	TGTGCCAGCAGCTTGATGGCAGGGGACGGCACAAATCAGCCCCAGCATTTT
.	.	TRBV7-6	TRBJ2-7	CASSRGLSYEQYF	TGTGCCAGCAGCCGGGGACTTTCCTACGAGCAGTACTTC
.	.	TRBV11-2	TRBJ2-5	CASSLDHQAETQYF	TGTGCCAGCAGCTTAGATCATCAGGCGGAGACCCAGTACTTC
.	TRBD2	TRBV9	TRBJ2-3	CASSVGPSGRGADTQYF	TGTGCCAGCAGCGTAGGGCCTAGCGGGAGGGGTGCAGATACGCAGTATTTT
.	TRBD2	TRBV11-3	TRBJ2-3	CASSLTGRAADTQYF	TGTGCCAGCAGCTTAACCGGGAGGGCCGCAGATACGCAGTATTTT
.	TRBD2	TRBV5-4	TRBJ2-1	CASSPDAGGPIDEQFF	TGTGCCAGCAGCCCGGATGCGGGAGGGCCAATCGATGAGCAGTTCTTC
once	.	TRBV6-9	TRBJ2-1	CASSRGERKNNEQFF	TGTGCCAGCAGTCGTGGAGAGCGGAAAAACAATGAGCAGTTCTTC
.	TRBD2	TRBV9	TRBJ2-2	CASSVAGTSGRRDTGELFF	TGTGCCAGCAGCGTAGCGGGGACTAGCGGGAGGAGGGACACCGGGGAGCTGTTTTTT
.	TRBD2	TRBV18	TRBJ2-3	CASSPYIQSGISTDTQYF	TGTGCCAGCTCACCATATATTCAGAGCGGGATTAGCACAGATACGCAGTATTTT
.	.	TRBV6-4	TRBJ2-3	CASSGGHEADTQYF	TGTGCCAGCAGTGGCGGCCATGAGGCAGATACGCAGTATTTT
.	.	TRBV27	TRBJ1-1	CASSDRNTEAFF	TGTGCCAGCTCGGACAGGAACACTGAAGCTTTCTTT
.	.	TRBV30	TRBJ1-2	CAWRRQSYGYTF	TGTGCCTGGAGAAGACAGTCCTATGGCTACACCTTC
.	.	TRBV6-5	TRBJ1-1	CASSYSEATTEAFF	TGTGCCAGCAGTTACTCTGAGGCAACCACTGAAGCTTTCTTT
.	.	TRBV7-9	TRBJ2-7	CASSPDYPYEQYF	TGTGCCAGCAGCCCGGACTACCCCTACGAGCAGTACTTC
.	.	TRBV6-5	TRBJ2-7	CASSYSMAGVEQYF	TGTGCCAGCAGTTACTCGATGGCAGGGGTTGAGCAGTACTTC
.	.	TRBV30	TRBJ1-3	CAWSVGGVTIYF	TGTGCCTGGAGTGTAGGGGGGGTGACCATATATTTT
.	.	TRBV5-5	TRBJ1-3	CASMGGNGNTIYF	TGTGCCAGCATGGGGGGGAACGGAAACACCATATATTTT
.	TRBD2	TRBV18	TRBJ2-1	CASTTLPGTSAYNEQFF	TGTGCCAGTACGACACTTCCCGGGACTAGCGCCTACAATGAGCAGTTCTTC
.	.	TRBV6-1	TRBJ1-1	CASSARHLWDTEAFF	TGTGCCAGCAGTGCACGACACCTTTGGGACACTGAAGCTTTCTTT
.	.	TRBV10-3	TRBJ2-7	CAINGGPQGRSYEQYF	TGTGCCATCAACGGAGGTCCGCAGGGGCGATCCTACGAGCAGTACTTC
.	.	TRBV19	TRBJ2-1	CASSIKQGNEQFF	TGTGCCAGTAGTATTAAGCAGGGCAATGAGCAGTTCTTC
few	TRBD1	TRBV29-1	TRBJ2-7	CSGKGQTYEQYF	TGCAGCGGGAAGGGACAGACCTACGAGCAGTACTTC
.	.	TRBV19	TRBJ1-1	CASSTRSLRNTEAFF	TGTGCCAGTAGTACCAGGTCCCTCCGGAACACTGAAGCTTTCTTT
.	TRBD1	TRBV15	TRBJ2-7	CATSPQDRGDRMSYEQYF	TGTGCCACCAGCCCCCAAGACAGGGGGGACAGGATGAGCTACGAGCAGTACTTC
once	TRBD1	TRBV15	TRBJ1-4	CATSRGTGTGDEKLFF	TGTGCCACCAGCAGAGGGACCGGGACAGGGGATGAAAAACTGTTTTTT
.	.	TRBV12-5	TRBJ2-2	CASALGGVVAGELFF	TGTGCTAGTGCCTTAGGAGGGGTAGTGGCCGGGGAGCTGTTTTTT
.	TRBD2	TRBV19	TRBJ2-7	CASSTSGTSLYEQYF	TGTGCCAGTAGTACCTCCGGGACTAGCTTGTACGAGCAGTACTTC
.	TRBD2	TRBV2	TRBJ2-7	CASSEESGRARDEQYF	TGTGCCAGCAGTGAGGAAAGCGGGAGGGCCAGAGATGAGCAGTACTTC
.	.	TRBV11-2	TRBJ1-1	CASSLDRAGNEAFF	TGTGCCAGCAGCTTAGATCGGGCGGGAAATGAAGCTTTCTTT
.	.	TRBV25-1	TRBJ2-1	CASSEYRGRDEQFF	TGTGCCAGCAGTGAATACAGGGGAAGAGATGAGCAGTTCTTC
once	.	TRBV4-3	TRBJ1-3	CASSERVGNTIYF	TGCGCCAGCTCTGAGCGGGTTGGAAACACCATATATTTT
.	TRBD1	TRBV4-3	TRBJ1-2	CASSHLYRGRLEGYTF	TGCGCCAGCAGCCACCTCTACAGGGGGCGCTTAGAAGGCTACACCTTC
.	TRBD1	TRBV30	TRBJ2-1	CAWNRDRVDNEQFF	TGTGCCTGGAACCGGGACAGGGTGGACAATGAGCAGTTCTTC
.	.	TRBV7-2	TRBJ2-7	CASSLVGLPAYEQYF	TGTGCCAGCAGCTTAGTGGGACTCCCAGCCTACGAGCAGTACTTC
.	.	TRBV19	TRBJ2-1	CASSPSSGNEQFF	TGTGCCAGTAGCCCATCTTCAGGGAATGAGCAGTTCTTC
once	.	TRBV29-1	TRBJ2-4	CSVGLLAKNIQYF	TGCAGCGTTGGACTCCTAGCCAAAAACATTCAGTACTTC
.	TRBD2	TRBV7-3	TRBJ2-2	CASSSLGLTNTGELFF	TGTGCCAGCAGCTCCCTGGGACTAACGAACACCGGGGAGCTGTTTTTT
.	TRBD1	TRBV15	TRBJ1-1	CATSAGQGMNTEAFF	TGTGCCACCAGCGCCGGACAGGGAATGAACACTGAAGCTTTCTTT
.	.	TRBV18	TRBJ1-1	CASSPSNRASDEAFF	TGTGCCAGCTCACCGAGTAACAGGGCATCAGATGAAGCTTTCTTT
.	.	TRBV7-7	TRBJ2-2	CASIGDGGELFF	TGTGCTAGCATCGGGGATGGCGGGGAGCTGTTTTTT
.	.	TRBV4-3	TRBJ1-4	CASSRDSQGEKLFF	TGCGCCAGCAGTCGGGACTCGCAGGGTGAAAAACTGTTTTTT
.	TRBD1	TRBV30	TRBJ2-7	CAWSIGQGPYEQYF	TGTGCCTGGAGTATCGGACAGGGTCCCTACGAGCAGTACTTC